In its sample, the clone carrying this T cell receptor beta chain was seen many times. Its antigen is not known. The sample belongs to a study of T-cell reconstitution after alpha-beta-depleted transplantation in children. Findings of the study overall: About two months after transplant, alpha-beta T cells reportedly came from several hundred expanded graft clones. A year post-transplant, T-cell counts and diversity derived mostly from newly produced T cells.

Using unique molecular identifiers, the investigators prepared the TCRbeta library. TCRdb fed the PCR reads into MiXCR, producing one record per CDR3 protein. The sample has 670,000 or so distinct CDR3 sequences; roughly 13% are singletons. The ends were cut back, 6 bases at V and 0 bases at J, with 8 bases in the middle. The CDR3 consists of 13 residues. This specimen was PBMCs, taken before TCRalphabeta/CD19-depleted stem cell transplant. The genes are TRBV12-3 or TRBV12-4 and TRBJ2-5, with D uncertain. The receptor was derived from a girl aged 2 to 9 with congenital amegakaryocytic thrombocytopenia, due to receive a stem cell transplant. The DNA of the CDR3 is TGTGCCAGCAGAGGTGCAAACCAAGAGACCCAGTACTTC. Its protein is CASRGANQETQYF.